The clone carrying this TCR beta chain was seen a handful of times. What it recognizes is unknown. Quantitative 5'-RACE was performed with molecular barcodes, and it yielded the TCR beta libraries. MiXCR, applied by TCRdb to the 5' RACE reads, yields one record per CDR3 protein. The profile shows about 360,000 distinct CDR3 sequences, roughly 14% of them singletons. The entry originates in a study of CD8 T cells in ankylosing spondylitis. Whole-study findings and limits: Peripheral blood samples showed relatively rare disease-linked clones, and these clones were CD8+. Reportedly, significant enrichment of disease-linked clones occurred in matched ankylosing spondylitis synovial fluid. Several highly homologous variants formed a TCR beta motif that appeared characteristic of ankylosing spondylitis blood.

Germline-derived CDR1 and CDR2 are SGHRS and YFSETQ. With 2 bases removed from V and 3 bases from J, the gap between germline ends came to 13 bases. The CDR3 runs 15 residues. This chain uses TRBV5-1 with TRBJ2-3, with D hard to call. This sequence was found in a male donor with ankylosing spondylitis or in good health (not recorded which). The sample was blood, either unsorted or a sorted T cell fraction (not recorded which). The CDR3 DNA reads as TGCGCCAGCAGCTTAGGTGCCCCCCCGACAGATACGCAGTATTTT. Translating gives CASSLGAPPTDTQYF.